This TCR beta chain was obtained from a study of T cell responses to AZD1222 COVID-19 vaccine. The germline CDR1 and CDR2 sequences are MNHEY and SVGAGI. J gave up 6 bases and V 6 bases, and 12 bases lay outside the gene matches. The CDR3 has 15 residues. Study-wide findings and caveats: Regions 160-218 and 743-854 held dominance among vaccine-associated CD4 TCRs, which spanned spike. The study found Spike-specific TCR breadth and depth rose after two AZD1222 doses.

For this clone: As yet, its antigen is unknown.

Repertoires were generated with immunoSEQ multiplex PCR, while TCRdb's copy carries only in-frame clones and drops some. The sample carries 60,000 to 75,000 clones, 80% to 90% recorded once. This receptor was taken from an adult who received the AZD1222 COVID-19 vaccine. Sample: peripheral blood, taken 28 days after the second AZD1222 dose. The chain couples TRBV6-5 to TRBJ2-7; 9 nucleotides agree with TRBD1. Here the CDR3 DNA reads TGTGCCAGCAGGCCGCCGGGGACAGGGTTTGTCGAGCAGTACTTC. Translating it yields CASRPPGTGFVEQYF.